This TCR beta chain was sequenced in a study of early T cells in non-severe SARS-CoV-2 infection. This clonotype is labeled as medium-sized. Each CDR3 protein gets one entry after TCRdb re-called the 5' RACE reads with MiXCR. The sample yields some 58,000 distinct CDR3 sequences, approximately 14% seen once. Trimming at V came to 2 bases and at J to 5 bases, leaving 7 bases not matched to a gene. The CDR3 consists of 15 residues. In germline, CDR1 is MNHNY, CDR2 SVGAGI (reference sequence). J is TRBJ2-5 and V is TRBV6-6, with 8 bases lining up with TRBD2. The sample consisted of whole blood. The receptor was isolated from an adult who was a healthcare worker with PCR-confirmed SARS-CoV-2 infection or an uninfected control (not recorded which). The CDR3 DNA is TGTGCCAGCAGTTACGTAAGGACTAGCAGGGAGACCCAGTACTTC. It codes for CASSYVRTSRETQYF.